The T cell receptor beta chain under discussion was sequenced for a study of shared clonotypes between healthy human individuals. Study-wide results and limits: Larger estimated richness was generally recorded for naive subsets relative to memory subsets. An expected dependence of interdonor clonotype sharing on sequencing depth was noted.

Comment on this clone: The antigen is not known.

This CDR3 is 11 amino acids long. The germline V gene has CDR1 SGHVS and CDR2 FQNEAQ. The V and J ends lost 3 bases and 6 bases respectively, with 3 bases between them. Investigators divided CD4+ cells into CD45RA+ naive and CD45RA-negative memory subsets. The protocol was immunoSEQ multiplex PCR, while the TCRdb copy is restricted to in-frame clones and leaves out a portion. The sample lists about 1,500,000 clones, approximately 97% occurring once. The TCR sequence derives from a man aged 25-45 years in good health. The chain employs TRBV7-8 and TRBJ1-5; unclear D gene. The sample comprised naive CD4+ T cells sorted from blood. The subset: CD45RA+ positively selected. The CDR3 DNA sequence: TGTGCCAGCAGCTTTGCTCAGCCCCAGCATTTT. Encoded protein: CASSFAQPQHF.